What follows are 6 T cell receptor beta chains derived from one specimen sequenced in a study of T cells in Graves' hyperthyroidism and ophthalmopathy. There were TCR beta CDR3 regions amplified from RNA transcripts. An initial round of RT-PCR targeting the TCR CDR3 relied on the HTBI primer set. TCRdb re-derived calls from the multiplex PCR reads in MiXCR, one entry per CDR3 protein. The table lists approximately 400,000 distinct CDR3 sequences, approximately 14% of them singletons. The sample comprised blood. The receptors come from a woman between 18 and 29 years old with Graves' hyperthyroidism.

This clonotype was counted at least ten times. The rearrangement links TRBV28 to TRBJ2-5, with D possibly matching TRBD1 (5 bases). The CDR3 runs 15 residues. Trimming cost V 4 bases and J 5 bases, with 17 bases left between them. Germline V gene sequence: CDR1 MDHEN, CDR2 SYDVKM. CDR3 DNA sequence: TGTGCCAGCAGTTCAAACACAGGTGCAGGGGAGACCCAGTACTTC. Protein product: CASSSNTGAGETQYF.

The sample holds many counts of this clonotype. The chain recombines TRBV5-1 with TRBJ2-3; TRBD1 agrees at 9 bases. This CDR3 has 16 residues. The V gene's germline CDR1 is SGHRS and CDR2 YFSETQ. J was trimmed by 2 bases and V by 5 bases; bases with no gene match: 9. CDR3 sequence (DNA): TGCGCCAGCAGTATACCGGGACAGGGACACACAGATACGCAGTATTTT. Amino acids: CASSIPGQGHTDTQYF.

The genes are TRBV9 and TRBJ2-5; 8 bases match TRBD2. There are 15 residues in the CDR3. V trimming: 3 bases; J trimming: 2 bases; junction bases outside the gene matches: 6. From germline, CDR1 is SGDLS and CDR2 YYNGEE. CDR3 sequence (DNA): TGTGCCAGCAGCGACTCTAGCGGGCCTCAAGAGACCCAGTACTTC. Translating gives CASSDSSGPQETQYF.

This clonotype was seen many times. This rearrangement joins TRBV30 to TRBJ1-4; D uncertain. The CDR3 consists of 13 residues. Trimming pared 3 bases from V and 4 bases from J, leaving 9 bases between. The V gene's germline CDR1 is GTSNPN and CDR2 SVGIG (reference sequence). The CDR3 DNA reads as TGTGCCTGGAGGGCCTTGGGTAATGAAAAACTGTTTTTT. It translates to CAWRALGNEKLFF.

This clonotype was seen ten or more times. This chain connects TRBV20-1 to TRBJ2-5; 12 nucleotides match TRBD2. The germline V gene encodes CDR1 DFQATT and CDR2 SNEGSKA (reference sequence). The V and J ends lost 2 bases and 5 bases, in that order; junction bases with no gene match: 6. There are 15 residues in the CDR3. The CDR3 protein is CSARPTSGSGETQYF. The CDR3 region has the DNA TGCAGTGCTAGACCGACTAGCGGGAGTGGGGAGACCCAGTACTTC.

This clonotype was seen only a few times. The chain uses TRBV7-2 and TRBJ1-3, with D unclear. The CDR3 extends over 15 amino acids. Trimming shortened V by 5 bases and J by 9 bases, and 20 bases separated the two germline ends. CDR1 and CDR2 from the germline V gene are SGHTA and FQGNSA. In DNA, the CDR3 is TGTGCCAGCAGCCCGCAGGACGGCTTAGGGAGCACCATATATTTT. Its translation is CASSPQDGLGSTIYF.